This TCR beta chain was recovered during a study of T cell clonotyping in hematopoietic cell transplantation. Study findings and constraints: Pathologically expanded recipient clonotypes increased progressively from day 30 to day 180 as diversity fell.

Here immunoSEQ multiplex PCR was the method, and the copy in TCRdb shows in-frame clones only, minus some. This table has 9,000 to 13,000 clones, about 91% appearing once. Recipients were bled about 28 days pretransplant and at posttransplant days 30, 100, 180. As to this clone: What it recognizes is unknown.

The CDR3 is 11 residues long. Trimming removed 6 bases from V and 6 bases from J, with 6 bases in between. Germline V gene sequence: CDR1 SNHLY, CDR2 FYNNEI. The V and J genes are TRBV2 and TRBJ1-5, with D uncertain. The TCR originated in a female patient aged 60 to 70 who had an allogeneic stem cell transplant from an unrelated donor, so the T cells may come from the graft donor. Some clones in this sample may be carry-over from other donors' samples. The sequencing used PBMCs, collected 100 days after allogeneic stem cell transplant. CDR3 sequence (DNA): TGTGCCAGCAGCCCCGGTCAGCCCCAGCATTTT. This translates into CASSPGQPQHF.